The source of this TCR beta chain is a study of blood T cell repertoires in COVID-19. In the study overall: Acute and convalescent COVID-19 specimens originated in the United States, Italy and Spain. The analysed material was cDNA or gDNA that came from T cells, B-cell-depleted T cells, or PBMCs.

The CDR3 extends over 14 amino acids. With 5 bases clipped from V and 5 bases from J, the junction kept 6 bases outside the gene matches. Germline loops: CDR1 SEHNR, CDR2 FQNEAQ (reference sequence). Per the original data handling: Researchers report that nucleated cell counts were estimated from reference gene primer amplification. Clones were sequenced by immunoSEQ multiplex PCR, and TCRdb holds only the in-frame ones, with some missing. The DNA gave D and trimming, while V, J and clone size come from that table. Of about 300,000 clones in the sample, 88% were seen once. The sequence was obtained from a man younger than 35 with active or convalescent COVID-19. The rearrangement joins TRBV7-9 to TRBJ2-5; 9 bases map to TRBD1. The sequenced material came from peripheral blood. CDR3 DNA sequence: TGTGCCAGCAGCATGACAGGGGGAGGGGAGACCCAGTACTTC. The encoded protein is CASSMTGGGETQYF.